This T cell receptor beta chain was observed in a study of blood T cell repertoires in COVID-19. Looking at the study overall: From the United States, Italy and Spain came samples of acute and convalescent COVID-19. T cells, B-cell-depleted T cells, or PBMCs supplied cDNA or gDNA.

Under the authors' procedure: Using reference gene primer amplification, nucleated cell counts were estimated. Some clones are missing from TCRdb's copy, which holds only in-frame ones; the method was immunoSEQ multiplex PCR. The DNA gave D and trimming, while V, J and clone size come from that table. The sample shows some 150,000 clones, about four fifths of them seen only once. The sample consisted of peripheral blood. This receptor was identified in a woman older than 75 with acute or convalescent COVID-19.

The CDR3 loop reads CASSELSTGGQNQPQHF. Here the CDR3 DNA reads TGTGCCAGCAGTGAACTCTCGACAGGGGGCCAAAATCAGCCCCAGCATTTT. The chain joins TRBV6-1 to TRBJ1-5; 10 bases are shared with TRBD1. The J segment lost 4 bases and the V segment lost 2 bases, leaving 8 bases of the junction unmatched. Germline assignment: CDR1 MNHNS and CDR2 SASEGT. The CDR3 sequence is 17 residues long.